These 4 T cell receptor beta chains share one sample of origin, sequenced in a study of early T cells in non-severe SARS-CoV-2 infection. A single record per CDR3 protein comes from TCRdb applying MiXCR to the 5' RACE reads. This table has tens of thousands of distinct CDR3 sequences, around 7.8% appearing once. Sequences were obtained from whole blood. The receptors originated from an adult who was a healthcare worker with PCR-confirmed SARS-CoV-2 infection or an uninfected control (not recorded which).

This clonotype was seen a few times. CDR3 region: CASSFSAGAGYTF. CDR3 DNA: TGTGCCAGCAGCTTTTCGGCGGGGGCTGGCTACACCTTC. The chain recombines TRBV7-9 with TRBJ1-2; perhaps TRBD1 as D (6 bases). Germline V gene data show CDR1 as SEHNR and CDR2 as FQNEAQ (reference sequence). This CDR3 region has 13 residues. V lost 3 bases and J 7 bases, leaving 12 bases between the germline ends. Using reference TRBV7-9 and TRBJ1-2 for the parts outside the CDR3, the full variable domain is DTGVSQNPRHKITKRGQNVTFRCDPISEHNRLYWYRQTLGQGPEFLTYFQNEAQLEKSRLLSDRFSAERPKGSFSTLEIQRTEQGDSAMYLCASSFSAGAGYTFGSGTRLTVV.

The sample holds many counts of this clonotype. The V gene is TRBV5-1, the J gene TRBJ1-2; D unclear. The V end was cut by 0 bases, the J end by 6 bases, with 12 bases between. The CDR3 spans 14 residues. CDR1 SGHRS and CDR2 YFSETQ come from the germline V gene. The CDR3 sequence is CASSLDSPVDGYTF. The CDR3 bases are TGCGCCAGCAGCTTGGACAGCCCGGTGGATGGCTACACCTTC.

This clonotype was counted only a few times. The chain uses TRBV6-5 and TRBJ2-6; D is unresolved. There are 16 residues in the CDR3. Germline lookup yields CDR1 MNHEY and CDR2 SVGAGI. The V end lost 0 bases, the J end lost 4 bases, and 10 bases lay between the germline ends. The CDR3 region is CASSYSKSTGANVLTF. DNA of the CDR3: TGTGCCAGCAGTTACTCGAAATCCACAGGGGCCAACGTCCTGACTTTC.

CDR3 protein: CASSANPQGNEQFF. CDR3 in DNA: TGTGCCAGCAGCGCCAACCCCCAGGGGAATGAGCAGTTCTTC. The chain employs TRBV9 and TRBJ2-1; D is possibly TRBD1 (6 bases). CDR1 and CDR2 from the germline V gene are SGDLS and YYNGEE. The CDR3 length is 14 residues. With 3 bases removed from V and 7 bases from J, the gap between germline ends came to 14 bases.